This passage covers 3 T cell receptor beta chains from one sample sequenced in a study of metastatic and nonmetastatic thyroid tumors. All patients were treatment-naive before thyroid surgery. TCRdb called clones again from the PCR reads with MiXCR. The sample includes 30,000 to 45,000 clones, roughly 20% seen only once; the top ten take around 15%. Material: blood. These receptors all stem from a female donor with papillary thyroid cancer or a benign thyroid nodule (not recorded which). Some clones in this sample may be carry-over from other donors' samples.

CDR3 DNA sequence: TGCAGTGCTAGCGCTCCCAGTACGGACGTAATTCGTAGCACAGATACGCAGTATTTT. Translated: CSASAPSTDVIRSTDTQYF. This rearrangement joins TRBV20-1 to TRBJ2-3; no clear D gene. This CDR3 is built from 19 residues. CDR1 and CDR2 (germline): DFQATT, SNEGSKA (reference sequence). Trimming took 3 bases from V and 0 from J, leaving 25 bases between them.

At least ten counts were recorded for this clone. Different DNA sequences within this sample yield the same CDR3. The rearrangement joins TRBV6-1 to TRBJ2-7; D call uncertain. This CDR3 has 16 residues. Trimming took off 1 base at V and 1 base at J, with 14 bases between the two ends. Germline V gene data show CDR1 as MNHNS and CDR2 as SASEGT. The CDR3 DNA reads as TGTGCCAGCAGTGAAGGGGGAACCCTGCCGTCCTACGAGCAGTACTTC. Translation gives CASSEGGTLPSYEQYF.

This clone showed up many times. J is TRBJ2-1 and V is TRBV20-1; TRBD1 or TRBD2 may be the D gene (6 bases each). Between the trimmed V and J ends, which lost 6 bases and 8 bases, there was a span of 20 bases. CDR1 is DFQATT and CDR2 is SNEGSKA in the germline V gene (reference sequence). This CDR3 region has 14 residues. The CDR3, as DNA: TGCAGTGCCCTAGATCGGAGGGGGAAGGATGAGCAGTTCTTC. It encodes CSALDRRGKDEQFF.